This T cell receptor (beta chain) was captured in a study of cytomegalovirus exposure and HLA in healthy donors. Notes on the study in general: Beyond CMV serostatus, there was no information to go on about immune exposure. In the analysis, some V segments, TRBV6-2 and TRBV6-3 included, were excluded as indistinguishable. A later analysis found TCR association rates differed by HLA locus, highest for DRB1 and lowest for HLA-C.

About this clone: Its specificity is unknown.

The PCR made use of 60 Vbeta and 13 Jbeta primers. Original processing notes: The authors later counted roughly 87 million unique TCR beta chains, 9.5 million to 11 million of them shared. The data were produced by immunoSEQ multiplex PCR, yet TCRdb's version contains in-frame clones alone and is incomplete. For V, J and clone size, that table is used; D and trimming come from the DNA. The sample shows fewer than 200,000 clones, roughly 80% of them seen only once. CDR1 and CDR2 from the germline V gene are SEHNR and FQNEAQ (reference sequence). The ends lost 5 bases at V and 4 bases at J; junction bases unmatched: 10. This CDR3 contains 15 residues.

Sequencing was carried out using PBMCs. The sequence was obtained from a woman between 18 and 29 years old in good health and CMV-seronegative. The V and J genes are TRBV7-9 and TRBJ1-2; 7 bases line up with TRBD1. The CDR3, as DNA: TGTGCCAGCAGCCCCGGGAAGGGGGCAATCTATGGCTACACCTTC. It yields the protein CASSPGKGAIYGYTF. The full variable domain, rest sourced from reference TRBV7-9 and TRBJ1-2, is DTGVSQNPRHKITKRGQNVTFRCDPISEHNRLYWYRQTLGQGPEFLTYFQNEAQLEKSRLLSDRFSAERPKGSFSTLEIQRTEQGDSAMYLCASSPGKGAIYGYTFGSGTRLTVV.